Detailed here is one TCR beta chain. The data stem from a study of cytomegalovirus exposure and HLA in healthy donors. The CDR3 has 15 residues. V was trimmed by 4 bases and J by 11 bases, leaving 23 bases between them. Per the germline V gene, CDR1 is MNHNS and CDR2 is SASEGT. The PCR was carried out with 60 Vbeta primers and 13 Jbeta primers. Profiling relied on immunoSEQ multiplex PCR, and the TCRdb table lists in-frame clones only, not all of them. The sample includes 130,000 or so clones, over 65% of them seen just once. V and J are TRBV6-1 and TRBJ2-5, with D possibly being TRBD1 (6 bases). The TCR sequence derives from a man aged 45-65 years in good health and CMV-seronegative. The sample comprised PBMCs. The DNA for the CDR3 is TGTGCCAGCAGTGTACAGGGCGCGCTATACGGGGAGCAGTACTTC. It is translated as CASSVQGALYGEQYF.